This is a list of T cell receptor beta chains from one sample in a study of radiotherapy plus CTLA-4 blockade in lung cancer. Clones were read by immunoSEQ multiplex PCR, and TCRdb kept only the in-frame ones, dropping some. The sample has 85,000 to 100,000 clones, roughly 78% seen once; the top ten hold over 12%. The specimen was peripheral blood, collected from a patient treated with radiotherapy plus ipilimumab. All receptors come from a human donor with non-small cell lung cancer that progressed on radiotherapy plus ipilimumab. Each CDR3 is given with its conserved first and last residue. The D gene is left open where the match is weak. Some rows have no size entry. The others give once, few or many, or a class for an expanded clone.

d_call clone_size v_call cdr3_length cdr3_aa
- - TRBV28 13 CASISGGNEKLFF
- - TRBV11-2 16 CASSPVFGGRSYEQYF
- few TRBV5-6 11 CASSFSLGYTF
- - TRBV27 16 CASSPRSDRSNYGYTF
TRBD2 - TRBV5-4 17 CASSLVRGGAGLETQYF
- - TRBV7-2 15 CASSFVSSLSYGYTF
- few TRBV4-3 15 CASSQVRGGNQPQHF
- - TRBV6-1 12 CASLDSAETQYF
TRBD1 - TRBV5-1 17 CASRGTTGGGMNTEAFF
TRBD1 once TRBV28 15 CASSDTGTAVWGYTF
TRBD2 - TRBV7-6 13 CASSPSGPHEQYF
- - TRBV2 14 CASGAGSSGNTIYF
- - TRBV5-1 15 CASSYEGIGRETQYF
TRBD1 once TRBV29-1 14 CSVEGDRGLQTQYF
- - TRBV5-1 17 CASSLGGTAGGSYEQYF
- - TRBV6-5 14 CASRVNFLGNTIYF
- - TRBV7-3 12 CASSFEGDTQYF
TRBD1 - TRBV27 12 CASRNRGREAFF
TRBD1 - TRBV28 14 CASRPQGSGNEQFF
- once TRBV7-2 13 CASSSRQSYEQYF
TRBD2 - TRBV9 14 CASSVGGEGNEQFF
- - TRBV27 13 CATSGEVGTEAFF
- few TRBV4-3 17 CASSQDEGTADEAGYTF
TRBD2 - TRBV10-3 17 CAIRGPGLAGPYNEQFF
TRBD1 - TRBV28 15 CASGLLGQMNTEAFF
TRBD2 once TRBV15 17 CATSRSGTSGSFYEQYF
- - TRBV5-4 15 CASSSGGFTYNEQFF
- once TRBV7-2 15 CASSSTEGVMGGYTF
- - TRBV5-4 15 CASSPGGRAGETQYF
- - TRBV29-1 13 CSVVETSGNTIYF
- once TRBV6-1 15 CASNVIMGEGGTQYF